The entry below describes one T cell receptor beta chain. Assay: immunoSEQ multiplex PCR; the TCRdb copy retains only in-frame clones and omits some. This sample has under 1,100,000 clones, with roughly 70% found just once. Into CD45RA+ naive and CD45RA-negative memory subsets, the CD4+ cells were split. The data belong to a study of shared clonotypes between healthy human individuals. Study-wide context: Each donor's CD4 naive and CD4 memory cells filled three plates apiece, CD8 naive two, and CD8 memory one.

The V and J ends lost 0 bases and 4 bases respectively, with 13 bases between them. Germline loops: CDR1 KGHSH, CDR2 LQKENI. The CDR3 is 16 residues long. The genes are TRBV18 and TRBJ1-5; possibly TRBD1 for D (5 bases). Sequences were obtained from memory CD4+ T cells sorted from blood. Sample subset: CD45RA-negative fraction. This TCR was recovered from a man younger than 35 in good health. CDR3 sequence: CASSPPKGEKNQPQHF. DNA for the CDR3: TGTGCCAGCTCACCACCGAAAGGGGAGAAGAATCAGCCCCAGCATTTT.